This passage covers 18 T cell receptor beta chains from one sample sequenced in a study of cytomegalovirus exposure and HLA in healthy donors. The PCR employed 60 Vbeta primers together with 13 Jbeta primers. Using immunoSEQ multiplex PCR, the repertoire was profiled, and TCRdb retains in-frame clones only, with some absent. The sample lists around 140,000 clones; about 80% were seen once. Specimen: PBMCs. Receptors were obtained from a middle-aged man in good health and CMV-seronegative.

As DNA, the CDR3 is TGTGCCAGCAGCTTAGGGGCGGGGGCTAGCACAGATACGCAGTATTTT. Amino acid sequence: CASSLGAGASTDTQYF. The chain carries TRBV11-2 and TRBJ2-3, with D maybe TRBD2 (7 bases). The CDR3 is 16 residues long. Germline V lookup: CDR1 SGHAT, CDR2 FQNNGV. Trimming left V 1 base short and J 0 bases short, with 11 bases between.

The CDR3 nucleotides are TGCGCCAGCAGCAGTATCATTGGGACAGAAGAGACCCAGTACTTC. Translation gives CASSSIIGTEETQYF. The chain recombines TRBV5-1 with TRBJ2-5; 7 nucleotides match TRBD1. Per germline, CDR1 SGHRS and CDR2 YFSETQ. J was trimmed by 3 bases and V by 4 bases; bases with no gene match: 9. This CDR3 has 15 amino acids.

Written as DNA, the CDR3 is TGTGCCTGGAGTTGGGGGCTCAGAGAAAAACTGTTTTTT. As protein: CAWSWGLREKLFF. The rearrangement joins TRBV30 to TRBJ1-4; a possible D gene is TRBD1 (6 bases). The V and J ends lost 2 bases and 8 bases respectively, with 12 bases between them. The CDR3 runs to 13 residues. Germline assignment: CDR1 GTSNPN and CDR2 SVGIG (reference sequence). Together with reference TRBV30 and TRBJ1-4, the CDR3 gives the full variable domain: SQTIHQWPATLVQPVGSPLSLECTVEGTSNPNLYWYRQAAGRGLQLLFYSVGIGQISSEVPQNLSASRPQDRQFILSSKKLLLSDSGFYLCAWSWGLREKLFFGSGTQLSVL.

This clone was observed once. The chain carries TRBV29-1 and TRBJ2-7; 7 nucleotides line up with TRBD2. In germline, CDR1 is SQVTM, CDR2 ANQGSEA. The CDR3 runs to 13 residues. The junction had 4 bases not matched to a gene; V was cut back by 4 bases and J by 1 base. Here the CDR3 reads CSVGGRVSYEQYF. The CDR3 DNA follows: TGCAGCGTTGGGGGGAGGGTATCCTACGAGCAGTACTTC.

The gene calls are TRBV5-1 and TRBJ2-3; unclear D gene. This CDR3 contains 15 residues. CDR1 SGHRS and CDR2 YFSETQ come from the germline V gene. Trimming cost V 0 bases and J 3 bases, with 11 bases left between them. CDR3 sequence reads: CASSLDSPATDTQYF. The CDR3 nucleotides read TGCGCCAGCAGCTTGGACTCACCTGCGACAGATACGCAGTATTTT.

This clone was seen just once. The CDR3 is CASSTTMSYNEQFF. The CDR3 DNA reads as TGTGCCAGTAGTACGACTATGTCCTACAATGAGCAGTTCTTC. V is TRBV19 and J is TRBJ2-1; D possibly corresponds to TRBD2 (5 bases). This CDR3 region has 14 residues. CDR1 and CDR2 (germline): LNHDA, SQIVND (reference sequence). V lost 4 bases, J lost 1 base, and 8 bases lay in between.

J is TRBJ2-3 and V is TRBV6-1, with 7 bases that match TRBD1. J was trimmed by 1 base and V by 7 bases; bases with no gene match: 5. The CDR3 length is 14 residues. Germline CDR1 MNHNS, CDR2 SASEGT. In DNA form, the CDR3 reads TGTGCCAGCACGGAAACAGGGGGCACAGATACGCAGTATTTT. Its protein is CASTETGGTDTQYF.

This chain connects TRBV4-2 to TRBJ1-2; 7 bases map to TRBD1. Germline trimming cut 2 bases from V and 5 bases from J; bases unmatched to any gene: 8. This CDR3 contains 15 residues. Germline CDR1 and CDR2: LGHNA and YNFKEQ. CDR3 sequence reads: CASSQLGQVNYGYTF. The CDR3 nucleotides are TGTGCCAGCAGCCAACTCGGACAGGTTAATTATGGCTACACCTTC.

This rearrangement joins TRBV19 to TRBJ1-1; 7 bases fit TRBD1. The CDR3 spans 16 residues. Germline-derived CDR1 and CDR2 are LNHDA and SQIVND (reference sequence). Trimming took 6 bases from V and 0 from J; bases not matched to a gene: 10. In DNA form, the CDR3 reads TGTGCCAGTAGAGTTACAGGGGAACCTATGAACACTGAAGCTTTCTTT. Amino acid sequence: CASRVTGEPMNTEAFF.

The chain recombines TRBV28 with TRBJ1-5; D is perhaps TRBD1 (5 bases). The CDR3 has 16 amino acids. V was clipped by 3 bases and J by 2 bases, with 14 bases between them. CDR1 and CDR2 (germline): MDHEN, SYDVKM. CDR3 sequence reads: CASSFLAGWGNQPQHF. The CDR3 coding sequence is TGTGCCAGCAGTTTCTTGGCAGGGTGGGGCAATCAGCCCCAGCATTTT.

In its sample, this clone was seen a few times. The chain has TRBV28 and TRBJ1-1; D call uncertain. Germline CDR1 is MDHEN and CDR2 is SYDVKM. With 4 bases removed from V and 5 bases from J, the gap between germline ends came to 17 bases. CDR3 length equals 15 residues. The CDR3 sequence is CASSSRIMVKTEAFF. The CDR3 DNA sequence: TGTGCCAGCAGTTCCAGGATAATGGTTAAGACTGAAGCTTTCTTT.

This chain uses TRBV2 with TRBJ1-1; possible D gene TRBD1, 6 bases. The CDR3 covers 15 residues. The V end lost 6 bases, the J end lost 4 bases, and 18 bases lay between the germline ends. CDR1 and CDR2 from the germline V gene are SNHLY and FYNNEI. The chain's CDR3 is CASRDQQGIVTEAFF. CDR3 coding DNA: TGTGCCAGCAGGGACCAACAGGGTATCGTCACTGAAGCTTTCTTT.

V is TRBV6-6 and J is TRBJ2-3, with D tentatively TRBD1 (5 bases). Trimming pared 9 bases from V and 0 bases from J, leaving 13 bases between. The CDR3 extends over 14 amino acids. The germline V gene encodes CDR1 MNHNY and CDR2 SVGAGI (reference sequence). CDR3 nucleotides: TGTGCCAGTAAGACAGAATTTAGCACAGATACGCAGTATTTT. Translated: CASKTEFSTDTQYF.

This clone was observed a few times. V gene TRBV4-3 combines with J gene TRBJ2-5; the D is unclear. This CDR3 contains 14 residues. The V and J ends lost 0 bases and 1 base respectively, with 6 bases between them. Germline V lookup: CDR1 LGHNA, CDR2 YSLEER. The CDR3 DNA sequence: TGCGCCAGCAGCCAAGATATCCGCCAAGAGACCCAGTACTTC. It specifies CASSQDIRQETQYF.

V usage is TRBV6-6 and J usage is TRBJ1-2; D perhaps matches TRBD1 (5 bases). Trimming removed 2 bases at V and 8 bases at J, with 9 bases between. This CDR3 region has 12 residues. Germline CDR1 and CDR2: MNHNY and SVGAGI (reference sequence). Written as DNA, the CDR3 is TGTGCCAGCAGTTACGCAGGGAAAGGCTACACCTTC. This codes for CASSYAGKGYTF.

This clone was detected a few times. J is TRBJ1-3 and V is TRBV30; D might be TRBD1 (5 bases). This CDR3 is 13 amino acids long. Trimming removed 4 bases from V and 4 bases from J, with 11 bases in between. Germline CDR1 reads GTSNPN; CDR2 reads SVGIG (reference sequence). The CDR3: CAWTGLLGNTIYF. Here the CDR3 DNA reads TGTGCCTGGACAGGGTTGTTAGGAAACACCATATATTTT.

This sequence joins TRBV7-8 and TRBJ1-5; D gene uncertain. Trimming left V 1 base short and J 5 bases short, with 12 bases between. The germline CDR1 and CDR2 sequences are SGHVS and FQNEAQ. The CDR3 extends over 15 amino acids. CDR3 coding DNA: TGTGCCAGCAGCTTAGGATCATCTCGGGATCAGCCCCAGCATTTT. Its protein is CASSLGSSRDQPQHF.

The chain is built from TRBV29-1 and TRBJ2-2; 10 nucleotides agree with TRBD2. Germline loops: CDR1 SQVTM, CDR2 ANQGSEA. The CDR3 has 14 residues. The junction had 4 bases not matched to a gene; V was cut back by 6 bases and J by 3 bases. The CDR3 region has the DNA TGCAGCGTACTAGCGGGGCCTTACACCGGGGAGCTGTTTTTT. As protein: CSVLAGPYTGELFF.